The TCR beta chain under discussion was sequenced for a study of a mutant IDH1 vaccine in newly diagnosed glioma. Across the whole study: There were roughly 60% males and 37.5% females among treated patients, whose mean age was approximately 38 years. Before enrollment, the patients had been treated with radiotherapy alone, temozolomide alone, or both together. Most of them had received both.

As concerns this clone: The antigen is unknown.

Study results and caveats: Among top peripheral T cell clonotypes, changes seemed unrelated to pseudoprogression.

The time point was: week 23, last vaccination. Vaccination comprised doses that each held 300 ug of mutant IDH1 20-mer peptide, plus topical imiquimod. The astrocytomas were IDH1-mutant, ATRX-negative, and WHO grade 3 or 4. Method: immunoSEQ multiplex PCR; TCRdb's copy keeps in-frame clones and lacks some. The sample consists of roughly 38,000 clones, roughly 80% of them appearing once. Here the sequenced sample was PBMCs, taken from a glioma patient whose treatment included an IDH1 peptide vaccine. This sequence was found in a man in his fifties or sixties with glioma.

The CDR3 DNA reads as TGTGCCAGCAGCTTAGTAGGGGGGCACACAGATACGCAGTATTTT. It specifies CASSLVGGHTDTQYF. V and J are TRBV7-3 and TRBJ2-3; either TRBD1 or TRBD2 may fit D (6 bases each). V was cut by 2 bases and J by 2 bases, with 11 bases left in between. The CDR3 loop spans 15 amino acids. Germline lookup yields CDR1 SGHTA and CDR2 FQGTGA. The whole variable domain, remainder taken from reference TRBV7-3 and TRBJ2-3, is GAGVSQTPSNKVTEKGKYVELRCDPISGHTALYWYRQSLGQGPEFLIYFQGTGAADDSGLPNDRFFAVRPEGSVSTLKIQRTERGDSAVYLCASSLVGGHTDTQYFGPGTRLTVL.